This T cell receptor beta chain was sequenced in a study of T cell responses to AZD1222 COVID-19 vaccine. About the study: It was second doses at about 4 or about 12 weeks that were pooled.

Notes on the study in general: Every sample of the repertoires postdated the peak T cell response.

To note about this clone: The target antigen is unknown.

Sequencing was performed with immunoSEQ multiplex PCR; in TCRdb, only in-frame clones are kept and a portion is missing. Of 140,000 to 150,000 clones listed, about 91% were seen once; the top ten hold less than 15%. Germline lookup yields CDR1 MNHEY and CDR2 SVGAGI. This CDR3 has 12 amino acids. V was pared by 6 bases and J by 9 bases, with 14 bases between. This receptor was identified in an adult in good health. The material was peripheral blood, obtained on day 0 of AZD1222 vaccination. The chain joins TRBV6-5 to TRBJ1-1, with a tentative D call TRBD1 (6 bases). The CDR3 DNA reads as TGTGCCAGCAGACGAACACAGGGTAAAGCTTTCTTT. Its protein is CASRRTQGKAFF.